These 21 T cell receptor beta chains came from one sample sequenced in a study of tumor-infiltrating lymphocytes in primary liver carcinoma. A constant-region primer primed TCR beta cDNA synthesis from 450 to 550 ng of total RNA. Nested multiplex PCR, run for three rounds with slightly modified ARM-PCR, yielded TCR beta libraries. With TRBV1-TRBV30 forward primers and a C-beta reverse primer, the first two PCR rounds were run for about 10 cycles each. TCRdb used MiXCR to reprocess the multiplex PCR reads, holding one entry per CDR3 protein. The sample lists a few hundred thousand distinct CDR3 sequences; almost 60% were seen once. Alongside blood RNA obtained from unsorted whole blood, germline DNA was also extracted. Source material: peripheral blood. These receptors all come from a woman aged 25 to 39 with primary liver carcinoma and hepatitis B virus infection.

The chain carries TRBV7-9 and TRBJ1-1; tentative D call: TRBD1 (6 bases). V was shortened by 0 bases and J by 10 bases, with 12 bases between the two germline ends. The length of the CDR3 is 13 residues. Germline V CDR1 and CDR2: SEHNR, FQNEAQ (reference sequence). Here the CDR3 reads CASSLASQGRAFF. Here the CDR3 DNA reads TGTGCCAGCAGCTTAGCATCTCAGGGGAGAGCTTTCTTT.

The genes are TRBV28 and TRBJ1-5; possible D gene TRBD1, 5 bases. CDR1 is MDHEN, CDR2 SYDVKM, per germline. The ends were cut back, 3 bases at V and 15 bases at J, with 18 bases in the middle. The CDR3 loop spans 13 amino acids. DNA of the CDR3: TGTGCCAGCAGTTTGGTACAGGCCTCCTTGAGGCATTTT. Translated: CASSLVQASLRHF.

The chain is built from TRBV28 and TRBJ1-1; tentatively, D is TRBD1 (5 bases). The CDR3 is made up of 12 amino acids. Germline loops: CDR1 MDHEN, CDR2 SYDVKM. Trimming shortened V by 11 bases and J by 2 bases, and 12 bases separated the two germline ends. CDR3: CASWDGNTEAFF. CDR3 DNA sequence: TGTGCCTCCTGGGACGGTAACACTGAAGCTTTCTTT.

As to this clonotype: This likely comes from a read error, as the CDR3 has no conserved phenylalanine or tryptophan at its end. The CDR3: CASSYSGGTYEQYH. CDR3 DNA sequence: TGTGCCAGCAGTTACTCGGGCGGGACCTACGAGCAGTACCAC. The rearrangement joins TRBV6-5 to TRBJ2-7; D is perhaps TRBD2 (6 bases). V lost 0 bases to trimming and J lost 2 bases, with 8 bases between them. Germline CDR1 is MNHEY and CDR2 is SVGAGI. This CDR3 has 14 amino acids.

Points on this clonotype: The CDR3 does not end in the conserved phenylalanine or tryptophan, so this is likely a read error. This chain connects TRBV4-3 to TRBJ2-1; TRBD2 agrees at 10 bases. The CDR3 contains 15 residues. The ends lost 3 bases at V and 9 bases at J; junction bases unmatched: 8. Germline CDR1 and CDR2: LGHNA and YSLEER. The CDR3 loop is CASSQRAGGRGEQFI. The CDR3 bases are TGCGCCAGCAGCCAGAGAGCGGGAGGGCGGGGTGAGCAGTTCATC.

The gene calls are TRBV12-3 or TRBV12-4 and TRBJ2-7; 8 bases are a match to TRBD1. With 8 bases clipped from V and 2 bases from J, the junction kept 5 bases outside the gene matches. The CDR3 spans 13 residues. The CDR3 region has the DNA TGTGCCAGCCTCAGGGGGCCCGCCTACGAGCAGTACTTC. It yields the protein CASLRGPAYEQYF.

This clonotype was counted between two and nine times. A much larger clone lies a single base off, so this may be a read error. The gene calls are TRBV6-2 or TRBV6-3 and TRBJ1-3; D may be TRBD1 (5 bases). Germline values: CDR1 MNHEY, CDR2 SVGEGT. V was cut by 10 bases and J by 0 bases, with 19 bases left in between. The CDR3 has 16 amino acids. The DNA of the CDR3 is TGTGCCAACAGACCAGTGGGGCAAAGCTCTGGAAACACCATATATTTT. Translated: CANRPVGQSSGNTIYF.

This clonotype has a single count. V and J are TRBV6-6 and TRBJ2-1; D is possibly TRBD2 (6 bases). V was shortened by 7 bases and J by 0 bases, with 19 bases between the two germline ends. Germline values: CDR1 MNHNY, CDR2 SVGAGI (reference sequence). The CDR3 is 17 amino acids. The CDR3 nucleotides read TGTGCCAGCAACCCCAAGGGTACCGGGAGCTCCTACAATGAGCAGTTCTTC. It codes for CASNPKGTGSSYNEQFF.

With respect to this clonotype: A much larger clone differs by one base, so this may be a read error. The chain combines TRBV7-8 with TRBJ1-6; D remains ambiguous. The CDR3 is 14 amino acids. Germline values: CDR1 SGHVS, CDR2 FQNEAQ. V was cut by 8 bases and J by 10 bases, with 18 bases left in between. The CDR3 reads CASGLLTMQSPLHF. The CDR3 DNA reads TGTGCCAGCGGCCTGCTAACGATGCAGTCACCCCTCCACTTT.

With respect to this clonotype: Mismatch with germline at one junction end may stem from a read error. The chain employs TRBV28 and TRBJ2-7; D unresolved. Germline V CDR1 and CDR2: MDHEN, SYDVKM. This CDR3 is 12 amino acids long. The CDR3 region is CASRLTSYEHYF. In DNA form, the CDR3 reads TGTGCCAGCAGACTTACAAGCTACGAGCATTACTTC.

As for this clonotype: One end of the junction varies from germline; a read error may be responsible. The chain has TRBV11-1 and TRBJ2-1; the D gene is possibly TRBD2 (5 bases). Germline CDR1 is SGHAT and CDR2 is FQDESV (reference sequence). There are 14 residues in the CDR3. This CDR3 reads CASSLVRGSNGQFF. CDR3 sequence (DNA): TGTGCCAGCAGCTTAGTTCGAGGGAGTAATGGGCAGTTCTTC. Complete variable domain (other parts from reference TRBV11-1 and TRBJ2-1): EAEVAQSPRYKITEKSQAVAFWCDPISGHATLYWYRQILGQGPELLVQFQDESVVDDSQLPKDRFSAERLKGVDSTLKIQPAELGDSAMYLCASSLVRGSNGQFFGPGTRLTVL.

The J gene is TRBJ2-1, the V gene TRBV2; 9 bases align to TRBD2. CDR1 and CDR2 (germline): SNHLY, FYNNEI. The CDR3 extends over 16 amino acids. V lost 7 bases and J lost 6; bases outside the gene matches: 13. The CDR3 loop is CASMGSGTSLSNEQFF. For the CDR3, the DNA is TGTGCCAGCATGGGATCTGGGACTAGCTTAAGCAATGAGCAGTTCTTC. The variable domain in full, with the rest retrieved from reference TRBV2 and TRBJ2-1, is EPEVTQTPSHQVTQMGQEVILRCVPISNHLYFYWYRQILGQKVEFLVSFYNNEISEKSEIFDDQFSVERPDGSNFTLKIRSTKLEDSAMYFCASMGSGTSLSNEQFFGPGTRLTVL.

There are a few counts of this clonotype. The chain recombines TRBV13 with TRBJ2-5; 12 bases align to TRBD2. The CDR3 extends over 17 amino acids. The junction had 8 bases not matched to a gene; V was cut back by 5 bases and J by 1 base. Germline V CDR1 and CDR2: PRHDT, FYEKMQ (reference sequence). CDR3 coding DNA: TGTGCCAGCAGCGCCACTAGCGGGAGGCTCCCCCAAGAGACCCAGTACTTC. The encoded protein is CASSATSGRLPQETQYF.

Note on this clonotype: Since a much larger clone is just one base distant, this may be a read error. CDR3 sequence: CASSLNWPGDYEQHF. CDR3 bases: TGCGCCAGCAGCCTCAATTGGCCCGGGGACTACGAGCAGCACTTC. This chain uses TRBV4-1 with TRBJ2-7; TRBD2 aligns across 7 bases. The germline gives CDR1 MGHRA, CDR2 YSYEKL. The CDR3 totals 15 residues.

In its sample, this clonotype was seen a few times. The chain combines TRBV7-9 with TRBJ2-6, with unresolved D. CDR3 length: 16 amino acids. The V end was cut by 1 base, the J end by 3 bases, with 10 bases between. In germline, CDR1 is SEHNR, CDR2 FQNEAQ (reference sequence). CDR3 sequence: CASSLVGSFGANVLTF. Written as DNA, the CDR3 is TGTGCCAGCAGCTTAGTCGGTAGCTTTGGGGCCAACGTCCTGACTTTC.

The chain joins TRBV6-2 or TRBV6-3 to TRBJ2-1; weak D call: TRBD2 (6 bases). Germline lookup yields CDR1 MNHEY and CDR2 SVGEGT. Trimming stripped 5 bases from V and 8 bases from J, with 22 bases between. The CDR3 is 16 amino acids. For the CDR3, the DNA is TGTGCCAGCAGTCAGTACGGAGGGAGGCTTGGGGATGAGCAGTTCTTC. Residues: CASSQYGGRLGDEQFF.

The rearrangement links TRBV6-5 to TRBJ1-2, with D possibly TRBD1 on 5 matching bases. The CDR3 has 15 residues. V gave up 6 bases and J gave up 4 bases, with 18 bases separating them. Germline-derived CDR1 and CDR2 are MNHEY and SVGAGI. The CDR3 DNA sequence: TGTGCCAGCAGCACGCTGGCGGACGGGGGCTATGGCTACACCTTC. This encodes CASSTLADGGYGYTF.

The V gene is TRBV5-1, the J gene TRBJ2-7; D unclear. This CDR3 is 11 amino acids long. Looked up from germline, CDR1 is SGHRS and CDR2 is YFSETQ. Between the trimmed V and J ends, which lost 5 bases and 6 bases, there was a span of 9 bases. CDR3 DNA sequence: TGCGCCAGCAGTACGTATGGCGAGCAGTACTTC. Translating it yields CASSTYGEQYF.

Comment on this clonotype: The conserved final phenylalanine or tryptophan is absent from the CDR3, which likely points to a read error. The genes are TRBV29-1 and TRBJ2-6, with D uncertain. This CDR3 is built from 15 residues. V dropped 2 bases and J dropped 0 bases, with 8 bases sitting between them. Germline V gene sequence: CDR1 SQVTM, CDR2 ANQGSEA. CDR3 region: CSVEYNNSGANVLTL. The DNA for the CDR3 is TGCAGCGTTGAATATAACAACTCTGGGGCCAACGTCCTGACTCTC.

The CDR3 region has the DNA TGTGCCAGCAGTTCTAGGGGTTACGAGCAGTACTTC. This translates into CASSSRGYEQYF. The J gene is TRBJ2-7, the V gene TRBV12-3 or TRBV12-4; a weak D match, TRBD1 (5 bases). V lost 4 bases, J lost 4 bases, and 8 bases lay in between. There are 12 residues in the CDR3.

The chain combines TRBV24-1 with TRBJ2-7; TRBD1 agrees at 8 bases. The CDR3 loop spans 17 amino acids. The junction had 16 bases not matched to a gene; V was cut back by 5 bases and J by 5 bases. From germline, CDR1 is KGHDR and CDR2 SFDVKD. Here the CDR3 reads CATSGGLGTGRVDEQYF. The CDR3 nucleotides are TGTGCCACCAGTGGAGGTTTGGGGACAGGCAGGGTGGACGAGCAGTACTTC.